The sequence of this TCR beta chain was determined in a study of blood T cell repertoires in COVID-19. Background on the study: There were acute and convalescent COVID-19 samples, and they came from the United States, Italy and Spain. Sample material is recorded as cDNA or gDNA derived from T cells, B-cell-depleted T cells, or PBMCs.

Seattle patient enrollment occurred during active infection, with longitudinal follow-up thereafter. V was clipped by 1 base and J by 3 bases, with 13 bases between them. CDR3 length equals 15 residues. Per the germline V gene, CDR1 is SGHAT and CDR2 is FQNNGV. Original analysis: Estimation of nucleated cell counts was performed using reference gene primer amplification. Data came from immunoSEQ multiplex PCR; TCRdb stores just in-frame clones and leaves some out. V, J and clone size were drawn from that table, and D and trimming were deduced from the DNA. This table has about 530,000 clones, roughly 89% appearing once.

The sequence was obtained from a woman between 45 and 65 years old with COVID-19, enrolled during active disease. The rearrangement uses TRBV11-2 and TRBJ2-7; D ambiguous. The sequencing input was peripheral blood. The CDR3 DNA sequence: TGTGCCAGCAGCTTAGGGGCAGCCTTGCTCTACGAGCAGTACTTC. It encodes CASSLGAALLYEQYF.